The sample holds many counts of the clone carrying this TCR beta chain. The record originates from a study of patients and donors after allogeneic stem cell transplantation. TCRdb redid the calling of the RT-PCR reads with MiXCR, one entry per CDR3 protein. The sample includes about 16,000 distinct CDR3 sequences, roughly a quarter of them seen just once. V was trimmed by 5 bases and J by 3 bases, leaving 16 bases between them. CDR1 and CDR2 (germline): SEHNR, FQNEAQ (reference sequence). The length of the CDR3 is 15 residues. The chain is built from TRBV7-9 and TRBJ1-2, with unresolved D. The receptor comes from a human donor who was either an allogeneic HSCT recipient or a stem cell or donor lymphocyte infusion donor (not recorded which). It is not recorded whose cells these are; they may come from a transplant donor. Specimen: blood, either unsorted or a sorted T cell fraction (not recorded which). In nucleotides, the CDR3 is TGTGCCAGCAGCCCAATCGGTATGCGACACTATGGCTACACCTTC. Its translation: CASSPIGMRHYGYTF.